A selection of T cell receptor beta chains follows, all from one sample in a study of T-cell reconstitution after alpha-beta-depleted transplantation in children. TCRdb used MiXCR to reprocess the PCR reads, holding one entry per CDR3 protein. The top ten clones hold 2.5% to 4% of a sample with approximately 510,000 distinct CDR3 sequences, around 19% of them seen once. The material sequenced was PBMCs from the stem cell graft donor, taken from the stem cell graft. The receptors shown here come from a human donor who donated a stem cell graft to a child with acute lymphoblastic leukemia. The CDR3 runs from the conserved cysteine through the conserved F or W. A D gene is named only where the DNA matches it firmly. Clone size is given for some rows only: seen once, a few or many times, or a class if the clone is expanded.

d_call clone_size j_call cdr3_length v_call cdr3_nt cdr3_aa
TRBD2 many TRBJ2-7 16 TRBV29-1 TGCAGCGCCGGAGGGACTAGCGGGAGGGCCTGGTACGAGCAGTACTTC CSAGGTSGRAWYEQYF
. . TRBJ1-6 14 TRBV18 TGTGCCAGCCCACCGGGACTGAGAAAAGGGCCCCTCCACTTT CASPPGLRKGPLHF
TRBD2 few TRBJ2-3 16 TRBV12-3/TRBV12-4 TGTGCCAGCAGTTCTAGCGGGGATTGGGTCCCAGATACGCAGTATTTT CASSSSGDWVPDTQYF
TRBD2 many TRBJ2-1 15 TRBV9 TGTGCCAGCAGCCCTCGACTAGCGGGAGACAATGAGCAGTTCTTC CASSPRLAGDNEQFF
TRBD2 few TRBJ2-3 16 TRBV20-1 TGCAGTGCTAGAGATCCTGGGGGGGGAAGCACAGATACGCAGTATTTT CSARDPGGGSTDTQYF
. . TRBJ2-5 15 TRBV7-8 TGTGCCAGCAGCTTAGTGGCGGGACGTTTGGAGACCCAGTACTTC CASSLVAGRLETQYF
. few TRBJ1-1 12 TRBV15 TGTGCCACCGCCGGGGGCGGCACTGAAGCTTTCTTT CATAGGGTEAFF
. few TRBJ2-7 14 TRBV5-1 TGCGCCAGCAGTATGGACAGACGAACCTACGAGCAGTACTTC CASSMDRRTYEQYF
. . TRBJ1-5 15 TRBV18 TGTGCCAGCTCACCGTCCCAGGGAAGCAATCAGCCCCAGCATTTT CASSPSQGSNQPQHF
. few TRBJ1-6 15 TRBV30 TGTGCCTGGAGTCTCACGGCGGATTCGGATTCACCCCTCCACTTT CAWSLTADSDSPLHF
TRBD2 few TRBJ2-1 18 TRBV5-1 TGCGCCAGCAGCTTGGTAGCGGGAGGGCCTTTAGGTAGCAATGAGCAGTTCTTC CASSLVAGGPLGSNEQFF
. . TRBJ2-2 17 TRBV7-9 TGTGCCAGCAGCTTAAATTCGGGGACCCCCCACACCGGGGAGCTGTTTTTT CASSLNSGTPHTGELFF
TRBD1 few TRBJ2-7 14 TRBV30 TGTGCCCAGAGTGTAAGGGACAGGGGTTACGAGCAGTACTTC CAQSVRDRGYEQYF
. few TRBJ2-5 14 TRBV10-3 TGTGCCATCAGTGAGTCGTACAGCCAAGAGACCCAGTACTTC CAISESYSQETQYF